These T cell receptor beta chains were read from a single sample in a study of T cell changes during pregnancy in multiple sclerosis. The protocol was immunoSEQ multiplex PCR, while the TCRdb copy is restricted to in-frame clones and leaves out a portion. The data show about 110,000 clones, approximately 91% seen once. The sample here was peripheral blood, taken after pregnancy. These TCRs come from a female donor with multiple sclerosis, enrolled in a pregnancy study. CDR3s include the opening cysteine and the closing phenylalanine or tryptophan. A D gene is named only where the DNA matches it firmly. Size is stated for part of the rows, as once, few or many counts, or as a class when the clone is expanded.

D gene: TRBD1; J gene: TRBJ1-6; clone size: NA; V gene: TRBV30; CDR3 protein: CALRGLGSPLHF; CDR3 DNA: TGTGCCTTGAGGGGGCTAGGGTCACCCCTCCACTTT
D gene: NA; J gene: TRBJ2-3; clone size: NA; V gene: TRBV5-1; CDR3 protein: CASSPEQGTDTQYF; CDR3 DNA: TGCGCCAGCAGCCCCGAGCAGGGAACAGATACGCAGTATTTT
D gene: NA; J gene: TRBJ2-2; clone size: NA; V gene: TRBV6-4; CDR3 protein: CASSASSGTLNTGELFF; CDR3 DNA: TGTGCCAGCAGTGCCTCCTCCGGGACACTCAACACCGGGGAGCTGTTTTTT
D gene: TRBD1; J gene: TRBJ2-5; clone size: once; V gene: TRBV13; CDR3 protein: CASSLGGQGAPETQYF; CDR3 DNA: TGTGCCAGCAGCTTAGGGGGACAGGGGGCCCCGGAGACCCAGTACTTC
D gene: TRBD2; J gene: TRBJ2-3; clone size: NA; V gene: TRBV18; CDR3 protein: CASSPPEAGVLGTQYF; CDR3 DNA: TGTGCCAGCTCACCCCCTGAAGCGGGGGTATTAGGTACGCAGTATTTT
D gene: TRBD1; J gene: TRBJ1-4; clone size: NA; V gene: TRBV2; CDR3 protein: CARGQTATNEKLFF; CDR3 DNA: TGTGCCAGGGGACAGACAGCAACTAATGAAAAACTGTTTTTT
D gene: TRBD2; J gene: TRBJ2-2; clone size: NA; V gene: TRBV27; CDR3 protein: CASSFKRGGRELFF; CDR3 DNA: TGTGCCAGCAGTTTTAAGCGGGGGGGCCGGGAGCTGTTTTTT
D gene: TRBD2; J gene: TRBJ2-3; clone size: NA; V gene: TRBV7-9; CDR3 protein: CASSSGLAGTDTQYF; CDR3 DNA: TGTGCCAGCAGCTCCGGACTAGCGGGCACAGATACGCAGTATTTT
D gene: NA; J gene: TRBJ2-1; clone size: NA; V gene: TRBV20-1; CDR3 protein: CSAPGYFEQFF; CDR3 DNA: TGCAGTGCCCCGGGGTATTTTGAGCAGTTCTTC
D gene: TRBD1; J gene: TRBJ1-6; clone size: NA; V gene: TRBV30; CDR3 protein: CAWATGTNSPLHF; CDR3 DNA: TGTGCCTGGGCGACAGGGACAAATTCACCCCTCCACTTT
D gene: NA; J gene: TRBJ2-5; clone size: NA; V gene: TRBV19; CDR3 protein: CASSISGREETQYF; CDR3 DNA: TGTGCCAGTAGTATATCGGGGAGAGAAGAGACCCAGTACTTC
D gene: TRBD1; J gene: TRBJ2-7; clone size: NA; V gene: TRBV6-5; CDR3 protein: CASSYFSGQEHEQYF; CDR3 DNA: TGTGCCAGCAGTTACTTTTCGGGACAGGAACACGAGCAGTACTTC
D gene: NA; J gene: TRBJ2-3; clone size: once; V gene: TRBV11-2; CDR3 protein: CASSPSFPRNPNTDTQYF; CDR3 DNA: TGTGCCAGCAGTCCAAGTTTCCCCAGAAATCCAAACACAGATACGCAGTATTTT
D gene: NA; J gene: TRBJ1-6; clone size: NA; V gene: TRBV6-1; CDR3 protein: CASRVGADSPLHF; CDR3 DNA: TGTGCCAGCAGAGTAGGGGCGGATTCACCCCTCCACTTT
D gene: NA; J gene: TRBJ2-3; clone size: NA; V gene: TRBV2; CDR3 protein: CASSPTSTDTQYF; CDR3 DNA: TGTGCCAGCAGTCCTACTAGCACAGATACGCAGTATTTT
D gene: NA; J gene: TRBJ1-3; clone size: NA; V gene: TRBV9; CDR3 protein: CASSAQLSGNTIYF; CDR3 DNA: TGTGCCAGCAGCGCACAGTTATCTGGAAACACCATATATTTT
D gene: TRBD1; J gene: TRBJ1-1; clone size: NA; V gene: TRBV30; CDR3 protein: CAWSSGQGASGAFF; CDR3 DNA: TGTGCCTGGAGTTCTGGACAGGGGGCTTCAGGGGCTTTCTTT
D gene: TRBD2; J gene: TRBJ2-2; clone size: NA; V gene: TRBV7-6; CDR3 protein: CASSTNRAGGANTGELFF; CDR3 DNA: TGTGCCAGCAGCACGAACCGAGCGGGGGGCGCGAACACCGGGGAGCTGTTTTTT
D gene: NA; J gene: TRBJ2-1; clone size: NA; V gene: TRBV5-4; CDR3 protein: CASSLAGAGNVNEQFF; CDR3 DNA: TGTGCCAGCAGCTTGGCCGGGGCGGGGAACGTTAATGAGCAGTTCTTC
D gene: NA; J gene: TRBJ2-7; clone size: once; V gene: TRBV6-5; CDR3 protein: CASSPFRGREQYF; CDR3 DNA: TGTGCCAGCAGTCCCTTCAGGGGGAGGGAGCAGTACTTC
D gene: NA; J gene: TRBJ2-7; clone size: NA; V gene: TRBV7-8; CDR3 protein: CASSLALLAFGRTYEQYF; CDR3 DNA: TGTGCCAGCAGCTTAGCGTTGTTGGCTTTTGGTCGAACCTACGAGCAGTACTTC
D gene: NA; J gene: TRBJ1-3; clone size: NA; V gene: TRBV5-8; CDR3 protein: CASSLSSVNTIYF; CDR3 DNA: TGTGCCAGCAGCTTGTCGTCGGTAAACACCATATATTTT
D gene: TRBD1; J gene: TRBJ1-2; clone size: NA; V gene: TRBV5-6; CDR3 protein: CASIRDRNYGYTF; CDR3 DNA: TGTGCCAGCATCCGGGACAGAAACTATGGCTACACCTTC
D gene: NA; J gene: TRBJ2-3; clone size: NA; V gene: TRBV19; CDR3 protein: CASSIEESSTDTQYF; CDR3 DNA: TGTGCCAGTAGTATAGAGGAGTCTAGCACAGATACGCAGTATTTT
D gene: TRBD1; J gene: TRBJ2-5; clone size: NA; V gene: TRBV15; CDR3 protein: CATSSHGQGLGETQYF; CDR3 DNA: TGTGCCACCAGCAGCCATGGACAGGGGCTGGGGGAGACCCAGTACTTC
D gene: NA; J gene: TRBJ2-7; clone size: NA; V gene: TRBV11-3; CDR3 protein: CASSRGGSYEQYF; CDR3 DNA: TGTGCCAGCAGCAGAGGGGGCTCCTACGAGCAGTACTTC
D gene: NA; J gene: TRBJ1-5; clone size: NA; V gene: TRBV18; CDR3 protein: CASSPGQIQPQHF; CDR3 DNA: TGTGCCAGCTCACCGGGACAAATTCAGCCCCAGCATTTT
D gene: NA; J gene: TRBJ2-1; clone size: few; V gene: TRBV19; CDR3 protein: CATENGPQVLREQFF; CDR3 DNA: TGTGCGACCGAGAACGGGCCACAGGTGTTGAGGGAGCAGTTCTTC
D gene: TRBD1; J gene: TRBJ1-2; clone size: NA; V gene: TRBV6-5; CDR3 protein: CASSPKTGGGGYTF; CDR3 DNA: TGTGCCAGCAGTCCTAAGACAGGGGGCGGTGGCTACACCTTC
D gene: TRBD2; J gene: TRBJ2-1; clone size: NA; V gene: TRBV11-2; CDR3 protein: CASSFSLAGYNEQFF; CDR3 DNA: TGTGCCAGCAGCTTCTCACTAGCGGGTTACAATGAGCAGTTCTTC
D gene: NA; J gene: TRBJ1-1; clone size: NA; V gene: TRBV6-1; CDR3 protein: CASSPQMNTEAFF; CDR3 DNA: TGTGCCAGCAGTCCTCAGATGAACACTGAAGCTTTCTTT
D gene: NA; J gene: TRBJ2-5; clone size: NA; V gene: TRBV5-1; CDR3 protein: CASTGTPQETQYF; CDR3 DNA: TGCGCCAGCACCGGGACTCCCCAAGAGACCCAGTACTTC
D gene: TRBD2; J gene: TRBJ2-3; clone size: once; V gene: TRBV11-2; CDR3 protein: CASSLLGLAGAGDTQYF; CDR3 DNA: TGTGCCAGCAGCTTATTGGGGCTAGCGGGGGCCGGAGATACGCAGTATTTT
D gene: TRBD2; J gene: TRBJ2-1; clone size: NA; V gene: TRBV7-6; CDR3 protein: CASSLLRGGPRGEQFF; CDR3 DNA: TGTGCCAGCAGCTTATTGCGGGGGGGGCCTCGGGGTGAGCAGTTCTTC
D gene: NA; J gene: TRBJ1-1; clone size: NA; V gene: TRBV7-9; CDR3 protein: CASSLAGDVTEAFF; CDR3 DNA: TGTGCCAGCAGCTTAGCAGGGGATGTCACTGAAGCTTTCTTT
D gene: TRBD1; J gene: TRBJ1-1; clone size: NA; V gene: TRBV7-9; CDR3 protein: CASSLDRIVTGKGNTEAFF; CDR3 DNA: TGTGCCAGCAGCTTAGATCGCATTGTGACAGGGAAGGGGAACACTGAAGCTTTCTTT
D gene: TRBD1; J gene: TRBJ2-1; clone size: NA; V gene: TRBV5-1; CDR3 protein: CASSSGQDYNEQFF; CDR3 DNA: TGCGCCAGCAGCTCCGGACAGGATTACAATGAGCAGTTCTTC
D gene: TRBD1; J gene: TRBJ1-6; clone size: NA; V gene: TRBV9; CDR3 protein: CASSTGTGNSPLHF; CDR3 DNA: TGTGCCAGCAGCACCGGGACAGGTAATTCACCCCTCCACTTT
D gene: TRBD2; J gene: TRBJ2-7; clone size: NA; V gene: TRBV7-3; CDR3 protein: CASSLSGGSSYEQYF; CDR3 DNA: TGTGCCAGCAGCTTAAGCGGGGGATCCTCCTACGAGCAGTACTTC
D gene: NA; J gene: TRBJ2-2; clone size: NA; V gene: TRBV27; CDR3 protein: CASSSPHSASGGELFF; CDR3 DNA: TGTGCCAGCAGTTCCCCTCACTCCGCGTCGGGCGGGGAGCTGTTTTTT
D gene: TRBD1; J gene: TRBJ2-2; clone size: NA; V gene: TRBV19; CDR3 protein: CASDGQGNTGELFF; CDR3 DNA: TGTGCCAGCGACGGACAGGGCAACACCGGGGAGCTGTTTTTT
D gene: TRBD2; J gene: TRBJ2-7; clone size: NA; V gene: TRBV30; CDR3 protein: CAWSAWVGLAGSYEQYF; CDR3 DNA: TGTGCCTGGAGTGCCTGGGTTGGTCTAGCGGGTTCCTACGAGCAGTACTTC
D gene: NA; J gene: TRBJ1-1; clone size: NA; V gene: TRBV6-6; CDR3 protein: CATPTPDGMNTEAFF; CDR3 DNA: TGTGCCACCCCAACCCCGGACGGGATGAACACTGAAGCTTTCTTT
D gene: TRBD2; J gene: TRBJ2-5; clone size: NA; V gene: TRBV4-2; CDR3 protein: CASSQEHLAGGETQYF; CDR3 DNA: TGTGCCAGCAGCCAGGAACACCTAGCGGGGGGAGAGACCCAGTACTTC
D gene: TRBD1; J gene: TRBJ2-3; clone size: NA; V gene: TRBV5-4; CDR3 protein: CASSPTGDTDTQYF; CDR3 DNA: TGTGCCAGCAGCCCGACAGGGGACACAGATACGCAGTATTTT